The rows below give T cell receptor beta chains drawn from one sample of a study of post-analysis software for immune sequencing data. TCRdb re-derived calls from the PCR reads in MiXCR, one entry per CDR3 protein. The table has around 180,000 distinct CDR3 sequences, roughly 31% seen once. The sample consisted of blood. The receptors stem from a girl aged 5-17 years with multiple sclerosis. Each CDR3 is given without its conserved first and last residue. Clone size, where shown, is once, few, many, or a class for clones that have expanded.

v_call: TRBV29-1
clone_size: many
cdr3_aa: SVGPSGRDRNEQF

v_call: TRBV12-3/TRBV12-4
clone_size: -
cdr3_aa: ASRVSSGSIYEQY

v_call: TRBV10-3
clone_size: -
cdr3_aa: AISPGFLTYEQY

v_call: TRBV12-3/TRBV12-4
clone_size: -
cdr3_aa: ASSSRVRRETSYNEQF

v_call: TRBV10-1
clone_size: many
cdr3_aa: ARGADKEATDTQY

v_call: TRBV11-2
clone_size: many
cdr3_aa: ASSLPSGQF

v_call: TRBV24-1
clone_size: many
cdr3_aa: ATSELAGGSKQF

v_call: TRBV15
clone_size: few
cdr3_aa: ATSGRIGQGVNEQF

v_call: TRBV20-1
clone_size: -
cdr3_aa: SARDRGLAGIYEQY

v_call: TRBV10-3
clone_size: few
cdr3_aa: AISEAGYGYT

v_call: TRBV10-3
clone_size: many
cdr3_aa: AISVAGSNGYT

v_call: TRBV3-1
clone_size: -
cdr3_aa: ASSQEPQPQH

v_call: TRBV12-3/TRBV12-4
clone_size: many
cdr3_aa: ASSSDSYEQY

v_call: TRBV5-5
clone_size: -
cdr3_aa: ASSLWGGTEAF

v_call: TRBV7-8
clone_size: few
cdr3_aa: ASSSEAVAYEQY

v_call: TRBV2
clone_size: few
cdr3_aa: ASRPTALGYYEQY

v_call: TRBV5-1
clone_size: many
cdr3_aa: ASSPPGASRNIQY

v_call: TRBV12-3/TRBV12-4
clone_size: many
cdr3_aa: ASGGYADLYEQY

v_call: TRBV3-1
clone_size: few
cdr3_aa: ASSQGYKNTEAF

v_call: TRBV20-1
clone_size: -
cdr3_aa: SARDRGRSNYGYT

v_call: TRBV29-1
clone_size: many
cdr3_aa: SGGGLDLSYNEQF

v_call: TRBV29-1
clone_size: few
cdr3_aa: SGSSGDYGYT

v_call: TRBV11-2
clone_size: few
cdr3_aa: ASSSGQGNTEAF

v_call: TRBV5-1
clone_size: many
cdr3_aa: ASSSSGRVEETQY

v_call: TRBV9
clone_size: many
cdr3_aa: ASSVEPSSNEQF

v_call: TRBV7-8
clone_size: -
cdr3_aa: ASSSTVPSSGNTTY

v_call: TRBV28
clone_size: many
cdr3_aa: ASSRSGANVLT

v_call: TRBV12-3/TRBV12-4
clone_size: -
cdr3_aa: ACSFKGRGLPVKGNEQF

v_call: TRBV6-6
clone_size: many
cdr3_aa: ASSYLDRGDEKLF

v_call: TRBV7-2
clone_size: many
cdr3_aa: ASSSGLAGGAWDEQY

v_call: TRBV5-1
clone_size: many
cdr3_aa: ASSLGQSSNQPQH

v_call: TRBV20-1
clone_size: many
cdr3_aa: SARSDPLSYNEQF

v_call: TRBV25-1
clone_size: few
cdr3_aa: ATPGGEGRGNEQF

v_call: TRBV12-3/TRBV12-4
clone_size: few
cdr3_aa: ASSPNLDREAF

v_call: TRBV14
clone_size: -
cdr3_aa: ASSQGTRAHPNYGYT

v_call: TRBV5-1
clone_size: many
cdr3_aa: ASGTPSSYEQY

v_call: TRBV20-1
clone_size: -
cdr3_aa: SASSPGLAGRVEQF

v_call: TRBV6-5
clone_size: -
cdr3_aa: ASSYDLRDYEQY

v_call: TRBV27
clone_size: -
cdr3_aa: AGSLWTHQPQH

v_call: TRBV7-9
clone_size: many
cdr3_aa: ASSTGQSYGYT

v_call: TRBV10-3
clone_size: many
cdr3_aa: AISVPGGTEAF

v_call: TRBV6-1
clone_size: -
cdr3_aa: ASGRERSHEQY

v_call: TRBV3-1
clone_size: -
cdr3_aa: ASSQAPPLMRPSRDRPYYEQY

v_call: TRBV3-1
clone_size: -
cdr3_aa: ASSPLEEGINEQY

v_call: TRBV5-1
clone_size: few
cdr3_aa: ASSLASGSSGNTIY

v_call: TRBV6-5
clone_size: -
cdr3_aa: ASSGLKTGELF

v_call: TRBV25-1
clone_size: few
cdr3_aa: ASTGLEAYEQY

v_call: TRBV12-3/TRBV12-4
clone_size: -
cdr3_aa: ASSFGNNYGYT

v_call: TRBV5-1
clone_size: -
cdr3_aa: ASRGGKLTDTQY

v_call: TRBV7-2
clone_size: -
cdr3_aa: ASSFPNQETQF

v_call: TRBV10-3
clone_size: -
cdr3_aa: AISDFARGGANYGYT

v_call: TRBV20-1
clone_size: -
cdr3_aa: SAKALAGGLFYNEQF

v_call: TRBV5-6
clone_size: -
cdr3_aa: ASSTDSLLLYEQY

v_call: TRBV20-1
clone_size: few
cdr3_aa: SASRPNPPNQPQH